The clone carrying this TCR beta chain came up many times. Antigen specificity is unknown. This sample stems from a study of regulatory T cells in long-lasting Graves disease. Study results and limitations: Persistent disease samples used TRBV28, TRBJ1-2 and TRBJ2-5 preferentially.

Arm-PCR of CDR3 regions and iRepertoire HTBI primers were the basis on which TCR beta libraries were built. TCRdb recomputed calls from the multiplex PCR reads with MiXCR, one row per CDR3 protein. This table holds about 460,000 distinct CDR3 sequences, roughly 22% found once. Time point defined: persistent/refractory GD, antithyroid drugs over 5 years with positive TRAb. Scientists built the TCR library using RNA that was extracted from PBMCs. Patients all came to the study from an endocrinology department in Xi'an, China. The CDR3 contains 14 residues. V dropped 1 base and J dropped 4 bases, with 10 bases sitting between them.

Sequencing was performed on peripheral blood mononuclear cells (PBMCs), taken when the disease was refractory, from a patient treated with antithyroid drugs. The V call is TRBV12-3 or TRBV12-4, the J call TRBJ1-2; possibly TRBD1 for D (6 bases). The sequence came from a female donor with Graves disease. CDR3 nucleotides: TGTGCCAGCAGTTTAGACAGGGAACTCTATGGCTACACCTTC. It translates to CASSLDRELYGYTF.